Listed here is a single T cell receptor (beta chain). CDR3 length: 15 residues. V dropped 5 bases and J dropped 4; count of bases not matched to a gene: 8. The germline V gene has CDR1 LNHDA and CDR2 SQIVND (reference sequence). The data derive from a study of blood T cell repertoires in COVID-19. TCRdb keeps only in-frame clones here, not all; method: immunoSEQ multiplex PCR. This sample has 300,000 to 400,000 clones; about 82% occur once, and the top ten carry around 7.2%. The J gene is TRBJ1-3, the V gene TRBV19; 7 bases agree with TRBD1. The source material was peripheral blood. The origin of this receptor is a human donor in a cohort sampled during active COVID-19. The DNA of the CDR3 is TGTGCCAGTAGTGGAATCGGGACAGCCGGAAACACCATATATTTT. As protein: CASSGIGTAGNTIYF.